The clone carrying this T cell receptor (beta chain) has more than one count but fewer than ten. Its matching antigen is unknown. The V gene lost 7 bases and the J gene lost 5 bases, with 8 bases spanning the gap. Germline V lookup: CDR1 LNHDA, CDR2 SQIVND (reference sequence). The CDR3 loop spans 11 amino acids. Assay used: immunoSEQ multiplex PCR; TCRdb lists only in-frame clones, some missing. The sample has fewer than 400,000 clones, just under 85% seen once. This sample was included in a study of Ad26.COV2.S vaccination and SARS-CoV-2 variants. The wider study: Donor allocation was to the COV1001 Ad26.COV2.S trial arm. Points from the study as a whole: Post-vaccination breadth of spike-specific CD8+ and CD4+ T cell responses was reportedly substantial. Vaccinees showed greater spike-specific TCR breadth than placebo recipients.

Treatment of the sample: roughly 18 received Ad26.COV2.S at low or high dose, single or two shots; roughly 5 received placebo; per-sample allocation not given. Sampling occurred on day 63 after the first vaccine or placebo injection. The rearrangement uses TRBV19 and TRBJ2-5; no reliable D call. The sample here was peripheral blood, taken in a trial of Ad26.COV2.S vaccine versus placebo. This sequence originates from a person between 18 and 65 years old who received the Ad26.COV2.S COVID-19 vaccine or a placebo. The CDR3 sequence is CASKGLETQYF. CDR3 bases: TGTGCCAGTAAGGGTTTGGAGACCCAGTACTTC.